Listed below are T cell receptor beta chains from one sample, sequenced in a study of blood T cell repertoires in COVID-19. Using immunoSEQ multiplex PCR, the repertoire was profiled, and TCRdb retains in-frame clones only, with some absent. The sample shows about 82,000 clones, around 81% of them seen only once. Material: peripheral blood. These receptors all stem from a man aged 80 or over with active or convalescent COVID-19. CDR3s include the opening cysteine and the closing phenylalanine or tryptophan. Fields, in order: V gene, J gene, D gene, clone size, CDR3 protein, CDR3 DNA. A D gene is named only where the DNA matches it firmly. Rows may omit the clone size; those that give it use once, few, many or a size class.

V gene: TRBV28; J gene: TRBJ2-6; D gene: TRBD1; clone size: -; CDR3 protein: CASSSPGTAGANVLTF; CDR3 DNA: TGTGCCAGCAGTTCCCCTGGGACAGCTGGGGCCAACGTCCTGACTTTC
V gene: TRBV30; J gene: TRBJ1-2; D gene: -; clone size: -; CDR3 protein: CAWSEQGGSSYTF; CDR3 DNA: TGTGCCTGGAGTGAACAGGGTGGGTCTAGCTACACCTTC
V gene: TRBV18; J gene: TRBJ1-1; D gene: TRBD1; clone size: -; CDR3 protein: CASSTTGVGTEAFF; CDR3 DNA: TGTGCCAGCTCTACTACAGGGGTTGGGACTGAAGCTTTCTTT
V gene: TRBV30; J gene: TRBJ1-1; D gene: TRBD1; clone size: -; CDR3 protein: CAWRQGSTEAFF; CDR3 DNA: TGTGCCTGGAGACAGGGGAGCACTGAAGCTTTCTTT
V gene: TRBV24-1; J gene: TRBJ1-2; D gene: -; clone size: -; CDR3 protein: CATSDLNRDYGYTF; CDR3 DNA: TGTGCCACCAGTGATTTGAACAGGGACTATGGCTACACCTTC
V gene: TRBV13; J gene: TRBJ1-1; D gene: -; clone size: once; CDR3 protein: CASSLGRGRGTEAFF; CDR3 DNA: TGTGCCAGCAGCCTCGGGCGCGGGCGGGGAACTGAAGCTTTCTTT
V gene: TRBV27; J gene: TRBJ2-5; D gene: -; clone size: -; CDR3 protein: CASSLKRPTVGRQETQYF; CDR3 DNA: TGTGCCAGCAGTTTGAAGAGGCCGACAGTCGGCCGGCAAGAGACCCAGTACTTC
V gene: TRBV20-1; J gene: TRBJ1-6; D gene: -; clone size: -; CDR3 protein: CSASLSSPLHF; CDR3 DNA: TGCAGTGCTAGTCTGTCTTCACCCCTCCACTTT
V gene: TRBV5-3; J gene: TRBJ1-2; D gene: -; clone size: -; CDR3 protein: CARSGPKRLANYGYTF; CDR3 DNA: TGTGCCAGAAGCGGACCGAAGAGACTAGCTAACTATGGCTACACCTTC
V gene: TRBV2; J gene: TRBJ1-6; D gene: -; clone size: -; CDR3 protein: CASSAGGSNSPLHF; CDR3 DNA: TGTGCCAGCAGTGCCGGCGGATCCAATTCACCCCTCCACTTT